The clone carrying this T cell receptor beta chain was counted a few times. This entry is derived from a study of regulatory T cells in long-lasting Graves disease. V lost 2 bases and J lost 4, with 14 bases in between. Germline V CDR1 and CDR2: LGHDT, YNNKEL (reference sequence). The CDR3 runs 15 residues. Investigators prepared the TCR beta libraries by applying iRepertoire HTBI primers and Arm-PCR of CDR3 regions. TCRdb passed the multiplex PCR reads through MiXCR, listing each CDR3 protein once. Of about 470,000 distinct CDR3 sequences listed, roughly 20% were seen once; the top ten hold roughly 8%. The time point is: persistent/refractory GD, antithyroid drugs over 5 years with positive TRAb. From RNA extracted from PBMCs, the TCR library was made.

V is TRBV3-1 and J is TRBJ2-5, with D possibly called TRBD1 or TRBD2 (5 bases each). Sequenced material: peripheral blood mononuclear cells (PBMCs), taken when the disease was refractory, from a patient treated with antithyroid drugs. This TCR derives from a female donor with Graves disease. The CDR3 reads CASSQYSPGGETQYF. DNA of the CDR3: TGTGCCAGCAGCCAATACAGCCCTGGGGGAGAGACCCAGTACTTC.